This entry lists 23 T cell receptor beta chains sequenced from one sample in a study of T cell responses to AZD1222 COVID-19 vaccine. Repertoires were generated with immunoSEQ multiplex PCR, while TCRdb's copy carries only in-frame clones and drops some. The sample lists roughly 100,000 clones; around 90% were seen once. The sequencing used peripheral blood, collected on day 0 of AZD1222 vaccination. The receptors were sampled from an adult in good health.

This chain connects TRBV19 to TRBJ2-2; no definite D call. Trimming removed 9 bases at V and 0 bases at J, with 11 bases between. The germline V gene encodes CDR1 LNHDA and CDR2 SQIVND (reference sequence). CDR3 length equals 14 residues. The DNA for the CDR3 is TGTGCCAGCGGGCTTATCGCGAACACCGGGGAGCTGTTTTTT. Translating gives CASGLIANTGELFF.

The rearrangement uses TRBV29-1 and TRBJ1-2, with D maybe TRBD1 (5 bases). The CDR3 spans 15 residues. CDR1 SQVTM and CDR2 ANQGSEA come from the germline V gene. The ends were cut back, 4 bases at V and 4 bases at J, with 19 bases in the middle. The CDR3 DNA reads as TGCAGCGTTGGCGGGGGGTTCGTACATGGCTATGGCTACACCTTC. Translated, it gives CSVGGGFVHGYGYTF. The full variable domain, in which reference TRBV29-1 and TRBJ1-2 provide the parts outside the CDR3, is SAVISQKPSRDICQRGTSLTIQCQVDSQVTMMFWYRQQPGQSLTLIATANQGSEATYESGFVIDKFPISRPNLTFSTLTVSNMSPEDSSIYLCSVGGGFVHGYGYTFGSGTRLTVV.

This sequence joins TRBV9 and TRBJ1-6, with TRBD1 matching 9 bases. V dropped 1 base and J dropped 10; count of bases not matched to a gene: 3. Germline V CDR1 and CDR2: SGDLS, YYNGEE. This CDR3 has 14 amino acids. The CDR3 DNA sequence: TGTGCCAGCAGCGTAAGACAGGGGGACTCACCCCTCCACTTT. The encoded protein is CASSVRQGDSPLHF.

The V call is TRBV21-1, the J call TRBJ1-2; TRBD1 is taken as the D call from the table, unchecked against the DNA. TRBV21-1 is an annotated pseudogene. The CDR3 runs 16 residues. CDR3 protein: CASSLGQGKVVYGYTF. Written as DNA, the CDR3 is TGTGCCAGCAGCCTTGGGCAGGGAAAGGTAGTCTATGGCTACACCTTC.

In DNA form, the CDR3 reads TGTGCCAGTACTCCCTATGGGCGGACTCAAGCCTATGGCTACACCTTC. This gives the protein CASTPYGRTQAYGYTF. The V gene is TRBV19, the J gene TRBJ1-2; no reliable D call. Trimming took off 7 bases at V and 4 bases at J, with 22 bases between the two ends. CDR3 length: 16 amino acids. The V gene's germline CDR1 is LNHDA and CDR2 SQIVND (reference sequence).

In this sample, this clone turned up a few times. V gene TRBV18 combines with J gene TRBJ2-1; TRBD1 matches at 10 bases. V trimming: 3 bases; J trimming: 7 bases; junction bases outside the gene matches: 9. This CDR3 has 16 residues. Per germline, CDR1 KGHSH and CDR2 LQKENI. The CDR3 region is CASSPLPGQGGNEQFF. The CDR3, as DNA: TGTGCCAGCTCACCTCTCCCCGGACAGGGGGGGAATGAGCAGTTCTTC.

This clone appeared a few times. The V and J genes are TRBV7-9 and TRBJ2-1; D unclear. Trimming pared 1 base from V and 1 base from J, leaving 2 bases between. Germline loops: CDR1 SEHNR, CDR2 FQNEAQ (reference sequence). There are 13 residues in the CDR3. The CDR3 here is CASSLGSYNEQFF. CDR3 DNA sequence: TGTGCCAGCAGCTTAGGATCCTACAATGAGCAGTTCTTC.

This rearrangement joins TRBV5-4 to TRBJ1-6; D uncertain. This CDR3 has 15 amino acids. Germline V gene lookup returns CDR1 SGHNT and CDR2 YYREEE (reference sequence). Trimming stripped 4 bases from V and 10 bases from J, with 18 bases between. CDR3 in amino acids: CASSRRGGLPSPLHF. The DNA for the CDR3 is TGTGCCAGCAGCCGAAGAGGCGGGTTACCGTCACCCCTCCACTTT. The full variable domain, completed using reference TRBV5-4 and TRBJ1-6, is ETGVTQSPTHLIKTRGQQVTLRCSSQSGHNTVSWYQQALGQGPQFIFQYYREEENGRGNFPPRFSGLQFPNYSSELNVNALELDDSALYLCASSRRGGLPSPLHFGNGTRLTVT.

This clone was detected once. The CDR3 reads CASSLAGGDYGYTF. CDR3 DNA: TGCGCCAGCAGCTTGGCTGGGGGCGACTATGGCTACACCTTC. The rearrangement links TRBV5-1 to TRBJ1-2, with a tentative D call TRBD1 (6 bases). Deletions cut 0 bases from V and 3 bases from J, with 9 bases between. CDR3 length: 14 residues. The germline V gene encodes CDR1 SGHRS and CDR2 YFSETQ.

This chain connects TRBV6-5 to TRBJ2-7; D is possibly TRBD1 (6 bases). From germline, CDR1 is MNHEY and CDR2 SVGAGI. Trimming shortened V by 4 bases and J by 4 bases, and 17 bases separated the two germline ends. This CDR3 is 15 amino acids long. The CDR3 loop reads CASSSTSGDRYEQYF. As DNA, the CDR3 is TGTGCCAGCAGTTCTACCTCAGGGGATCGGTACGAGCAGTACTTC.

J is TRBJ2-7 and V is TRBV2, with TRBD1 identical over 8 bases. Germline V lookup: CDR1 SNHLY, CDR2 FYNNEI. The V segment lost 2 bases and the J segment 4 bases; nucleotides outside the gene matches: 4. The CDR3 is 14 residues long. Here the CDR3 reads CASSERQGLYEQYF. The CDR3 nucleotides are TGTGCCAGCAGTGAAAGACAGGGGTTATACGAGCAGTACTTC.

The genes are TRBV5-6 and TRBJ2-7; tentative D call: TRBD2 (5 bases). The V gene's germline CDR1 is SGHDT and CDR2 YYEEEE. The CDR3 length is 11 residues. The V and J ends lost 0 bases and 11 bases respectively, with 9 bases between them. CDR3 DNA: TGTGCCAGCAGCTTGGGAGGGTTAAAGTACTTC. Translation: CASSLGGLKYF.

In its sample, this clone was seen once. The V call is TRBV4-2, the J call TRBJ2-6; D gene uncertain. There are 14 residues in the CDR3. Trimming shortened V by 7 bases and J by 0 bases, and 7 bases separated the two germline ends. The germline V gene has CDR1 LGHNA and CDR2 YNFKEQ. This CDR3 reads CASTSASGANVLTF. CDR3 in DNA: TGTGCCAGCACCTCGGCCTCTGGGGCCAACGTCCTGACTTTC.

The chain links TRBV7-8 to TRBJ1-4; D uncertain. There are 16 residues in the CDR3. Between the trimmed V and J ends, which lost 2 bases and 2 bases, there was a span of 12 bases. The germline CDR1 and CDR2 sequences are SGHVS and FQNEAQ. The CDR3 DNA reads TGTGCCAGCAGCTTAAGAGGTGTGAGGACTAATGAAAAACTGTTTTTT. Its translation: CASSLRGVRTNEKLFF.

The chain carries TRBV18 and TRBJ2-5, with 10 bases lining up with TRBD1. The CDR3 consists of 15 residues. Germline values: CDR1 KGHSH, CDR2 LQKENI. Trimming at V came to 3 bases and at J to 5 bases, leaving 6 bases not matched to a gene. CDR3 in DNA: TGTGCCAGCTCACCGACAGGGGGCCGGCGGGAGACCCAGTACTTC. Translation gives CASSPTGGRRETQYF.

The V and J genes are TRBV7-3 and TRBJ1-6; the D is unclear. Germline V gene sequence: CDR1 SGHTA, CDR2 FQGTGA. The germline V and J ends were trimmed by 5 bases and 6 bases, with 17 bases remaining between them. The CDR3 contains 16 residues. For the CDR3, the DNA is TGTGCCAGCAGCCTTTATGGAAGGTTTACTAATTCACCCCTCCACTTT. Translated, it gives CASSLYGRFTNSPLHF.

The V and J genes are TRBV9 and TRBJ1-1; 9 nucleotides align to TRBD1. V shed 4 bases, J shed 1 base, and the junction held 5 bases outside the gene matches. Looked up from germline, CDR1 is SGDLS and CDR2 is YYNGEE. The CDR3 contains 15 residues. The CDR3 DNA reads as TGTGCCAGCAGCACGACAGGGGGGGAGAACACTGAAGCTTTCTTT. Protein: CASSTTGGENTEAFF.

The chain links TRBV5-5 to TRBJ2-7, with D perhaps being TRBD1 or TRBD2 (5 bases each). The CDR3 sequence is 14 residues long. V was clipped by 4 bases and J by 0 bases, with 11 bases between them. Germline loops: CDR1 SGHKS, CDR2 YYEKEE (reference sequence). CDR3 in DNA: TGTGCCAGCAGCATAACCGGGACCTCCTACGAGCAGTACTTC. As protein: CASSITGTSYEQYF.

The chain recombines TRBV5-1 with TRBJ1-2, with 7 nucleotides matching TRBD1. The CDR3 contains 14 residues. Germline CDR1 reads SGHRS; CDR2 reads YFSETQ. The ends lost 0 bases at V and 6 bases at J; junction bases unmatched: 5. CDR3 DNA: TGCGCCAGCAGCTTGGTTGCAGGGGGGAATGGCTACACCTTC. This gives the protein CASSLVAGGNGYTF.

This sequence joins TRBV12-3 or TRBV12-4 and TRBJ1-2, with D tentatively TRBD1 (5 bases). The germline V and J ends were trimmed by 7 bases and 3 bases, with 12 bases remaining between them. This CDR3 region has 13 residues. This CDR3 is CASTQGTDYGYTF. The CDR3 coding sequence is TGTGCCAGCACCCAAGGGACGGACTATGGCTACACCTTC.

The rearrangement uses TRBV4-1 and TRBJ1-2; 10 nucleotides agree with TRBD1. The germline V gene encodes CDR1 MGHRA and CDR2 YSYEKL. The CDR3 totals 16 residues. V dropped 0 bases and J dropped 4; count of bases not matched to a gene: 5. CDR3 nucleotides: TGCGCCAGCAGCCAAGAAGGGACAGGGGTGGTCTATGGCTACACCTTC. It specifies CASSQEGTGVVYGYTF.

V is TRBV5-4 and J is TRBJ2-5; the match to TRBD2 covers 10 bases. CDR3 length equals 15 residues. V dropped 4 bases and J dropped 3; count of bases not matched to a gene: 6. CDR1 SGHNT and CDR2 YYREEE come from the germline V gene (reference sequence). For the CDR3, the DNA is TGTGCCAGCAGCCTCCGACTAGCGGGTGAAGAGACCCAGTACTTC. Amino acids: CASSLRLAGEETQYF. Full variable domain (rest looked up from reference TRBV5-4 and TRBJ2-5): ETGVTQSPTHLIKTRGQQVTLRCSSQSGHNTVSWYQQALGQGPQFIFQYYREEENGRGNFPPRFSGLQFPNYSSELNVNALELDDSALYLCASSLRLAGEETQYFGPGTRLLVL.

The V and J genes are TRBV4-2 and TRBJ2-2; the match to TRBD2 covers 7 bases. The CDR3 contains 15 residues. Germline V lookup: CDR1 LGHNA, CDR2 YNFKEQ. V lost 0 bases and J lost 7; bases outside the gene matches: 5. DNA of the CDR3: TGTGCCAGCAGCCAAGATCTAGCGGCGCACGGGGAGCTGTTTTTT. It specifies CASSQDLAAHGELFF.